This TCR beta chain was profiled in a study of vaccination effects on CD4 cells after COVID-19. About this clone itself: No antigen is known for it.

Using viral peptide pools, the ViraFEST assay grew out antigen-specific CD4+ T cells prior to sequencing. Following an approximately 10-day culture, CD4+ T cells were purified. Nucleocapsid antibody tests were negative, and the vaccine recipients had no prior SARS-CoV-2 infection. Germline V gives CDR1 SGHRS, CDR2 YFSETQ. V was pared by 0 bases and J by 0 bases, with 4 bases of the junction left unmatched. The CDR3 has 16 residues. The protocol was immunoSEQ multiplex PCR, while the TCRdb copy is restricted to in-frame clones and leaves out a portion. The table records about 27,000 clones, roughly 73% of them present only once.

The rearrangement links TRBV5-1 to TRBJ1-1, with TRBD1 identical over 8 bases. Sample: CD4+ T cells from PBMCs cultured with HCoV-NL63 spike peptides, taken before COVID-19 vaccination. The clonotype was recovered from a human donor who received a COVID-19 vaccine. The CDR3 region has the DNA TGCGCCAGCAGCTTGGGGGGACAGGTTATGAACACTGAAGCTTTCTTT. Its protein is CASSLGGQVMNTEAFF.